The following is a TCR beta chain sequence with its context. This CDR3 is 15 amino acids long. Per the germline V gene, CDR1 is SGHTA and CDR2 is FQGNSA. V was clipped by 4 bases and J by 3 bases; unmatched bases: 5. The sample is drawn from a study of blood T cell repertoires in COVID-19. Method: immunoSEQ multiplex PCR; TCRdb's copy keeps in-frame clones and lacks some. Counted here are about 270,000 clones, approximately 86% occurring once; the ten biggest clones make up about 9.2%. The chain has TRBV7-2 and TRBJ1-2, with TRBD1 matching 10 bases. Sequencing used peripheral blood. This clonotype was sampled from a man in his forties who had recovered from COVID-19. CDR3 region: CASSYDRGLDYGYTF. The CDR3 DNA reads TGTGCCAGCAGCTACGACAGGGGGCTTGACTATGGCTACACCTTC. The whole variable domain, filled in from reference TRBV7-2 and TRBJ1-2, reads GAGVSQSPSNKVTEKGKDVELRCDPISGHTALYWYRQSLGQGLEFLIYFQGNSAPDKSGLPSDRFSAERTGGSVSTLTIQRTQQEDSAVYLCASSYDRGLDYGYTFGSGTRLTVV.